Here is one T cell receptor (beta chain) with its context. Its antigen is as yet unknown. CDR1 is MDHEN, CDR2 SYDVKM, per germline. The CDR3 sequence is 13 residues long. Trimming shortened V by 2 bases and J by 10 bases, and 11 bases separated the two germline ends. The record originates from a study of OX40 agonist ivuxolimab in advanced cancers. Overall study: Earlier anti-PD-1, anti-PD-L1 or anti-CTLA-4 therapy was permitted; around 40% had received some.

Study-wide results and limits: Doses of 0.1 to 3.0 mg/kg were accompanied by clonal expansion of CD4+ and CD8+ blood T cells by week 6.

The data were produced by immunoSEQ multiplex PCR, yet TCRdb's version contains in-frame clones alone and is incomplete. The data show 40,000 or so clones, 70% to 85% seen once. The chain links TRBV28 to TRBJ2-2; possibly TRBD2 for D (6 bases). The source was CD4+ or CD8+ T cells sorted from blood, collected in a trial of the OX40 agonist ivuxolimab. This clonotype originated in an adult with an advanced solid tumor such as melanoma, head and neck, liver or kidney cancer. CDR3 in amino acids: CASSLGAGSELFF. In nucleotides, the CDR3 is TGTGCCAGCAGTTTAGGGGCGGGATCGGAGCTGTTTTTT.